The 20 T cell receptor beta chains listed next were all sequenced from one sample in a study of blood T cells in healthy people across ages. It was with a sample-barcoded 5' primer and a J-beta primer mix that a second PCR of roughly 7 to 12 cycles was run. TCRdb reprocessed the 5' RACE reads via MiXCR and lists one record per CDR3 protein. The sample includes around 990,000 distinct CDR3 sequences, more than 30% of them seen just once. Sequences were obtained from blood. These receptors originate from a man in his late teens or twenties in good health.

This clonotype showed up just a few times. The V gene is TRBV9, the J gene TRBJ2-5; D possibly uses TRBD1 or TRBD2 (5 bases each). This CDR3 contains 15 residues. Germline CDR1 is SGDLS and CDR2 is YYNGEE. Trimming cost V 4 bases and J 5 bases, with 18 bases left between them. The DNA of the CDR3 is TGTGCCAGCAGCCCCCGAGATGAGGGGTGGGAGACCCAGTACTTC. Residues: CASSPRDEGWETQYF.

This clonotype has only a few counts. The chain has TRBV20-1 and TRBJ1-5, with TRBD1 identical over 8 bases. Germline CDR1 and CDR2: DFQATT and SNEGSKA (reference sequence). The V segment lost 2 bases and the J segment 1 base; nucleotides outside the gene matches: 4. This CDR3 region has 15 residues. CDR3 nucleotides: TGCAGTGCTAGACAGGGGGCGCTGAGCAATCAGCCCCAGCATTTT. This encodes CSARQGALSNQPQHF.

This clonotype was observed a handful of times. V and J are TRBV12-5 and TRBJ2-3; D may be TRBD1 (6 bases). V lost 4 bases, J lost 1 base, and 12 bases lay in between. This CDR3 contains 15 residues. Germline assignment: CDR1 LGHNT and CDR2 FRNRAP. In nucleotides, the CDR3 is TGTGCTAGTGGTTCAACAGGGTTGGGCACAGATACGCAGTATTTT. Translation gives CASGSTGLGTDTQYF.

This clonotype was picked up a small number of times. The chain combines TRBV27 with TRBJ2-3; D unresolved. V was clipped by 4 bases and J by 0 bases, with 11 bases between them. The CDR3 contains 15 residues. Germline lookup yields CDR1 MNHEY and CDR2 SMNVEV (reference sequence). Here the CDR3 DNA reads TGTGCCAGCAGTTGGTTTGCGCTTAGCACAGATACGCAGTATTTT. The encoded protein is CASSWFALSTDTQYF.

The chain employs TRBV5-1 and TRBJ2-3; a possible D gene is TRBD1 (5 bases). V gave up 0 bases and J gave up 6 bases, with 17 bases separating them. This CDR3 has 16 amino acids. The germline V gene encodes CDR1 SGHRS and CDR2 YFSETQ. CDR3 sequence (DNA): TGCGCCAGCAGCTTGGGGCCAGGGCGTCCACAGGATACGCAGTATTTT. Protein: CASSLGPGRPQDTQYF.

This clonotype was seen more than once but under ten times. The chain combines TRBV27 with TRBJ1-5; D may be TRBD1 (6 bases). The CDR3 loop spans 15 amino acids. From germline, CDR1 is MNHEY and CDR2 SMNVEV (reference sequence). The V and J ends lost 1 base and 2 bases respectively, with 9 bases between them. This CDR3 reads CASSLWGAGNQPQHF. The CDR3 nucleotides read TGTGCCAGCAGTTTATGGGGGGCCGGCAATCAGCCCCAGCATTTT.

This rearrangement joins TRBV27 to TRBJ2-7; no clear D. V lost 0 bases, J lost 2 bases, and 11 bases lay in between. This CDR3 spans 15 amino acids. Germline CDR1 and CDR2: MNHEY and SMNVEV (reference sequence). The CDR3 region has the DNA TGTGCCAGCAGTTTATCGCCCCCCCCGACCTACGAGCAGTACTTC. Translation: CASSLSPPPTYEQYF.

V is TRBV4-3 and J is TRBJ2-3; 7 bases map to TRBD1. The CDR3 spans 16 residues. V was clipped by 1 base and J by 2 bases; unmatched bases: 6. CDR1 is LGHNA and CDR2 is YSLEER in the germline V gene. Here the CDR3 DNA reads TGCGCCAGCAGCCAAGGCGAGGGACAGCTCACAGATACGCAGTATTTT. This codes for CASSQGEGQLTDTQYF.

V is TRBV29-1 and J is TRBJ2-3; TRBD1 might be the D (6 bases). This CDR3 contains 15 residues. CDR1 and CDR2 (germline): SQVTM, ANQGSEA. Trimming removed 3 bases from V and 1 base from J, with 14 bases in between. CDR3 bases: TGCAGCGTTGAGCTCCAGGGGATGGGCACAGATACGCAGTATTTT. This codes for CSVELQGMGTDTQYF.

This clonotype was observed a few times. The rearrangement links TRBV7-2 to TRBJ2-6, with D hard to call. The V gene lost 0 bases and the J gene lost 2 bases, with 5 bases spanning the gap. From germline, CDR1 is SGHTA and CDR2 FQGNSA. The CDR3 is 15 residues long. The CDR3 nucleotides are TGTGCCAGCAGCTTAGCACTGGCTGGGGCCAACGTCCTGACTTTC. It translates to CASSLALAGANVLTF.

The chain is built from TRBV14 and TRBJ2-4, with D possibly being TRBD1 (6 bases). The DNA end is more similar to TRBJ2-5, so the J call may be wrong. Germline V gives CDR1 SGHDN, CDR2 FVKESK. The CDR3 has 16 residues. CDR3 loop: CASSRRQVLPQETQYF. As DNA, the CDR3 is TGTGCCAGCAGCCGTCGACAGGTCTTACCTCAAGAGACCCAGTACTTC.

The chain carries TRBV29-1 and TRBJ1-2; D ambiguous. Trimming took 1 base from V and 6 from J, leaving 6 bases between them. This CDR3 is 11 amino acids long. Germline lookup yields CDR1 SQVTM and CDR2 ANQGSEA. Written as DNA, the CDR3 is TGCAGCGTTGAAGGAGGGAATGGCTACACCTTC. It yields the protein CSVEGGNGYTF. The full variable domain, its missing parts supplied by reference TRBV29-1 and TRBJ1-2, is SAVISQKPSRDICQRGTSLTIQCQVDSQVTMMFWYRQQPGQSLTLIATANQGSEATYESGFVIDKFPISRPNLTFSTLTVSNMSPEDSSIYLCSVEGGNGYTFGSGTRLTVV.

This clonotype was recorded a few times. The V and J genes are TRBV28 and TRBJ1-4; D might be TRBD1 (5 bases). Per the germline V gene, CDR1 is MDHEN and CDR2 is SYDVKM. The CDR3 has 20 residues. V shed 6 bases and J shed 0 bases, with 26 bases lying between them. The chain's CDR3 is CASSLSPIWDPETTNEKLFF. The DNA for the CDR3 is TGTGCCAGCAGCCTTTCCCCTATCTGGGACCCCGAAACAACTAATGAAAAACTGTTTTTT.

The J gene is TRBJ1-6, the V gene TRBV4-2; D gene ambiguous. Germline CDR1 is LGHNA and CDR2 is YNFKEQ. This CDR3 has 14 amino acids. V was cut by 0 bases and J by 9 bases, with 9 bases left in between. CDR3 amino acids: CASSQDARFSPLHF. CDR3 nucleotide sequence: TGTGCCAGCAGCCAAGACGCCCGGTTTTCACCCCTCCACTTT.

The sample holds a few counts of this clonotype. CDR3 in DNA: TGTGCCATCAGTGATCCGGGACAGATGAACACTGAAGCTTTCTTT. It is translated as CAISDPGQMNTEAFF. The gene calls are TRBV10-3 and TRBJ1-1; 7 nucleotides line up with TRBD1. The CDR3 totals 15 residues. Germline values: CDR1 ENHRY, CDR2 SYGVKD. Trimming removed 3 bases from V and 0 bases from J; junction bases left unmatched: 4.

A few counts support this clonotype. The rearrangement links TRBV20-1 to TRBJ2-3; weak D call: TRBD1 (5 bases). V was clipped by 2 bases and J by 0 bases, with 9 bases between them. Germline lookup yields CDR1 DFQATT and CDR2 SNEGSKA (reference sequence). The length of the CDR3 is 14 residues. CDR3: CSARFQGSTDTQYF. CDR3 DNA: TGCAGTGCTAGATTCCAGGGCAGCACAGATACGCAGTATTTT.

The sample holds a few counts of this clonotype. This chain uses TRBV29-1 with TRBJ2-1; 11 bases align to TRBD1. The CDR3 is 15 residues long. V was clipped by 6 bases and J by 5 bases; unmatched bases: 9. In germline, CDR1 is SQVTM, CDR2 ANQGSEA. CDR3 in DNA: TGCAGCGTGAATCCGGGACAGGGGGGAAACAATGAGCAGTTCTTC. Translation gives CSVNPGQGGNNEQFF.

This clonotype was found a few times. V and J are TRBV4-3 and TRBJ1-3, with D perhaps TRBD1 (5 bases). V lost 1 base and J lost 2, with 12 bases in between. The CDR3 covers 16 residues. The germline V gene encodes CDR1 LGHNA and CDR2 YSLEER. The CDR3 DNA is TGCGCCAGCAGCCAAGTTACCCAGGGAACTGGAAACACCATATATTTT. Translation gives CASSQVTQGTGNTIYF.

The chain employs TRBV7-9 and TRBJ1-1; D possibly corresponds to TRBD1 (5 bases). The CDR3 is made up of 16 amino acids. Between the trimmed V and J ends, which lost 11 bases and 5 bases, there was a span of 27 bases. Germline lookup yields CDR1 SEHNR and CDR2 FQNEAQ (reference sequence). CDR3 sequence (DNA): TGTGCCGCTGCCCTCAGGGTTTCCCCGCCGGGTACTGAAGCTTTCTTT. This encodes CAAALRVSPPGTEAFF.

This clonotype was found a few times. The V and J genes are TRBV12-3 or TRBV12-4 and TRBJ1-1; no definite D call. V was trimmed by 8 bases and J by 6 bases, leaving 13 bases between them. CDR3 size: 12 residues. The CDR3, as DNA: TGTGCCAGCTCCCCAAACGCGGCTGAAGCTTTCTTT. This gives the protein CASSPNAAEAFF.